This TCR beta chain was recorded in a study of T cell responses to AZD1222 COVID-19 vaccine. Notes on the study in general: Just a handful of AZD1222 recipients were seropositive at baseline. Vaccine-related CD4 TCRs covered spike, predominating at 160-218 and 743-854.

Measured with immunoSEQ multiplex PCR; TCRdb has only the in-frame clones, and not every one. The sample lists 80,000 to 100,000 clones, approximately 90% occurring once. Comments on this clone: Antigen unknown.

Sequencing used peripheral blood, obtained on day 0 of AZD1222 vaccination. This TCR derives from an adult in good health.

The CDR3, as DNA: TGTGCCAGCAGCCTACTAGCGGGAGAATTCGAGCAGTACTTC. Protein product: CASSLLAGEFEQYF. The J gene is TRBJ2-7, the V gene TRBV9; 11 bases fit TRBD2. Per the germline V gene, CDR1 is SGDLS and CDR2 is YYNGEE. After removal of 4 bases from V and 6 bases from J, the junction contained 6 bases not matched to a gene. The CDR3 consists of 14 residues. Together with reference TRBV9 and TRBJ2-7, the CDR3 gives the full variable domain: DSGVTQTPKHLITATGQRVTLRCSPRSGDLSVYWYQQSLDQGLQFLIQYYNGEERAKGNILERFSAQQFPDLHSELNLSSLELGDSALYFCASSLLAGEFEQYFGPGTRLTVT.